This TCR beta chain was recorded in a study of blood T cell repertoires in COVID-19. Authors' methods: The assay estimated nucleated cells by amplifying reference gene primers. Profiling relied on immunoSEQ multiplex PCR, and the TCRdb table lists in-frame clones only, not all of them. V and J calls plus clone size are reproduced from that table; the DNA served to infer D and trimming. The repertoire consists of about 120,000 clones, with around 86% occurring once and the leading ten covering 27%. The CDR3 contains 16 residues. CDR1 and CDR2 from the germline V gene are SGHTS and YDEGEE. Germline trimming cut 4 bases from V and 7 bases from J; bases unmatched to any gene: 9.

The rearrangement links TRBV5-8 to TRBJ1-5; 12 bases fit TRBD1. The sequence was obtained from a woman of 80 years or more with acute or convalescent COVID-19. The specimen sequenced was peripheral blood. CDR3 DNA: TGTGCCAGCAGCCCCGGGACAGGGGGCTCGGAGCAGCCCCAGCATTTT. Translation: CASSPGTGGSEQPQHF.